This passage covers 20 T cell receptor beta chains from one sample sequenced in a study of beta chain features in type 1 diabetes. Expressed TCRB transcripts were sequenced, since all the RNA that had been isolated was reverse transcribed. TCRdb keeps only in-frame clones here, not all; method: immunoSEQ multiplex PCR. The sample has under 400,000 clones, around 20% seen once; the top ten hold approximately 0.043%. The sequencing sample was made of naive CD4+ T cells from blood. All receptors derive from a woman under 30 in good health.

This chain connects TRBV10-3 to TRBJ2-5; 7 bases line up with TRBD2. Germline-derived CDR1 and CDR2 are ENHRY and SYGVKD. This CDR3 region has 15 residues. After removal of 0 bases from V and 2 bases from J, the junction contained 3 bases not matched to a gene. The DNA of the CDR3 is TGTGCCATCAGTGAGTCGGGTAGCGGGCAAGAGACCCAGTACTTC. Its translation is CAISESGSGQETQYF.

This sequence joins TRBV2 and TRBJ1-5; D is ambiguous. This CDR3 region has 15 residues. From germline, CDR1 is SNHLY and CDR2 FYNNEI. V shed 5 bases and J shed 1 base, with 12 bases lying between them. As DNA, the CDR3 is TGTGCCAGCAGTCGCGACGACGGGAGCAATCAGCCCCAGCATTTT. This translates into CASSRDDGSNQPQHF.

The chain combines TRBV2 with TRBJ2-5; D is ambiguous. CDR1 SNHLY and CDR2 FYNNEI come from the germline V gene. V was clipped by 5 bases and J by 0 bases, with 7 bases between them. The CDR3 runs 13 residues. The CDR3 region is CASSHQDQETQYF. Here the CDR3 DNA reads TGTGCCAGCAGTCATCAGGACCAAGAGACCCAGTACTTC. Complete variable domain (other parts from reference TRBV2 and TRBJ2-5): EPEVTQTPSHQVTQMGQEVILRCVPISNHLYFYWYRQILGQKVEFLVSFYNNEISEKSEIFDDQFSVERPDGSNFTLKIRSTKLEDSAMYFCASSHQDQETQYFGPGTRLLVL.

This rearrangement joins TRBV5-1 to TRBJ2-3; TRBD2 aligns across 9 bases. Per germline, CDR1 SGHRS and CDR2 YFSETQ. After removal of 6 bases from V and 0 bases from J, the junction contained 8 bases not matched to a gene. CDR3 length equals 16 residues. The CDR3 nucleotides read TGCGCCAGCACCATCGGCGGGAGGGCTAGCACAGATACGCAGTATTTT. Amino acid sequence: CASTIGGRASTDTQYF. Variable domain in full (rest from reference TRBV5-1 and TRBJ2-3): KAGVTQTPRYLIKTRGQQVTLSCSPISGHRSVSWYQQTPGQGLQFLFEYFSETQRNKGNFPGRFSGRQFSNSRSEMNVSTLELGDSALYLCASTIGGRASTDTQYFGPGTRLTVL.

In this sample, this clone turned up a few times. The gene calls are TRBV7-3 and TRBJ2-5; 9 positions match TRBD2. CDR1 and CDR2 (germline): SGHTA, FQGTGA. This CDR3 region has 21 residues. V was clipped by 1 base and J by 1 base; unmatched bases: 19. CDR3 bases: TGTGCCAGCAGCTTAATGCCGGTAGGGGCTAGCGGGGAGCCCTCCCAAGAGACCCAGTACTTC. Residues: CASSLMPVGASGEPSQETQYF. The whole variable domain, filled in from reference TRBV7-3 and TRBJ2-5, reads GAGVSQTPSNKVTEKGKYVELRCDPISGHTALYWYRQSLGQGPEFLIYFQGTGAADDSGLPNDRFFAVRPEGSVSTLKIQRTERGDSAVYLCASSLMPVGASGEPSQETQYFGPGTRLLVL.

This chain links TRBV30 with TRBJ1-3; D may be TRBD1 (5 bases). CDR3 length equals 14 residues. Germline V gene sequence: CDR1 GTSNPN, CDR2 SVGIG (reference sequence). Trimming removed 2 bases from V and 8 bases from J, with 16 bases in between. The CDR3 DNA is TGTGCCTGGAGTCCGGGCCCCGCGGGGGACACCATATATTTT. Protein sequence: CAWSPGPAGDTIYF.

This clone was observed a handful of times. This chain joins TRBV13 and TRBJ1-4; 8 nucleotides line up with TRBD1. The ends lost 1 base at V and 0 bases at J; junction bases unmatched: 1. From germline, CDR1 is PRHDT and CDR2 FYEKMQ (reference sequence). CDR3 length equals 16 residues. The CDR3: CASSLVQGATNEKLFF. The CDR3 DNA reads as TGTGCCAGCAGCTTAGTACAGGGGGCAACTAATGAAAAACTGTTTTTT.

This chain uses TRBV30 with TRBJ1-5, with 7 bases that match TRBD1. The germline CDR1 and CDR2 sequences are GTSNPN and SVGIG (reference sequence). The CDR3 runs 14 residues. The ends lost 1 base at V and 4 bases at J; junction bases unmatched: 4. The CDR3 bases are TGTGCCTGGAGTGCAGGGACAGAAAATCAGCCCCAGCATTTT. Translated: CAWSAGTENQPQHF. The whole variable domain, remainder taken from reference TRBV30 and TRBJ1-5, is SQTIHQWPATLVQPVGSPLSLECTVEGTSNPNLYWYRQAAGRGLQLLFYSVGIGQISSEVPQNLSASRPQDRQFILSSKKLLLSDSGFYLCAWSAGTENQPQHFGDGTRLSIL.

CDR3: CASSQIRLAGPIGELFF. The CDR3 bases are TGTGCCAGCAGCCAGATTCGACTAGCGGGACCCATCGGGGAGCTGTTTTTT. This chain uses TRBV7-8 with TRBJ2-2; 11 nucleotides align to TRBD2. This CDR3 is 17 amino acids long. Germline-derived CDR1 and CDR2 are SGHVS and FQNEAQ. Trimming at V came to 5 bases and at J to 7 bases, leaving 12 bases not matched to a gene.

This chain connects TRBV23-1 to TRBJ1-2; 7 positions match TRBD1. TRBV23-1 is an ORF, with its function uncertain. CDR3 length: 14 amino acids. The ends lost 6 bases at V and 5 bases at J; junction bases unmatched: 9. CDR3 nucleotides: TGCGCCAGCAGCTCATACGGGACAGTATATGGCTACACCTTC. It is translated as CASSSYGTVYGYTF.

This clone came up a few times. The J gene is TRBJ2-1, the V gene TRBV10-3; no reliable D call. The CDR3 covers 12 residues. Trimming pared 0 bases from V and 13 bases from J, leaving 10 bases between. The V gene's germline CDR1 is ENHRY and CDR2 SYGVKD. The CDR3 DNA reads as TGTGCCATCAGTGAGTCAGAGCGACCCCAGTTCTTC. This translates into CAISESERPQFF.

The sample holds a few counts of this clone. The gene calls are TRBV6-6 and TRBJ1-5, with D possibly TRBD1 on 5 matching bases. Germline lookup yields CDR1 MNHNY and CDR2 SVGAGI (reference sequence). This CDR3 spans 14 amino acids. V was clipped by 5 bases and J by 5 bases, with 13 bases between them. Written as DNA, the CDR3 is TGTGCCAGCAGTCCCCTTAGGGGTTATCAGCCCCAGCATTTT. Encoded protein: CASSPLRGYQPQHF.

The chain couples TRBV6-1 to TRBJ1-5; 7 nucleotides line up with TRBD1. The CDR3 length is 13 residues. Trimming removed 4 bases from V and 5 bases from J; junction bases left unmatched: 2. CDR1 is MNHNS and CDR2 is SASEGT in the germline V gene. The chain's CDR3 is CASSAQGDQPQHF. The CDR3 coding sequence is TGTGCCAGCAGTGCTCAGGGGGATCAGCCCCAGCATTTT.

This chain joins TRBV7-8 and TRBJ2-3; D is possibly TRBD2 (6 bases). V lost 3 bases, J lost 6 bases, and 19 bases lay in between. The CDR3 runs to 16 residues. CDR1 SGHVS and CDR2 FQNEAQ come from the germline V gene. As DNA, the CDR3 is TGTGCCAGCAGCTTCGAGGGGACCTCGGGGGTGGATACGCAGTATTTT. Translated: CASSFEGTSGVDTQYF.

The rearrangement links TRBV29-1 to TRBJ2-3; a possible D gene is TRBD1 (5 bases). Germline V gene data show CDR1 as SQVTM and CDR2 as ANQGSEA. CDR3 length equals 14 residues. V shed 1 base and J shed 0 bases, with 8 bases lying between them. The CDR3 DNA sequence: TGCAGCGTTGAAGGGCAGGGTAGCACAGATACGCAGTATTTT. Protein product: CSVEGQGSTDTQYF.

This clone was counted between two and nine times. This CDR3 reads CASSFQTGNTEAFF. CDR3 in DNA: TGTGCCAGCTCTTTCCAAACCGGGAACACTGAAGCTTTCTTT. The rearrangement joins TRBV18 to TRBJ1-1; D unresolved. V was trimmed by 6 bases and J by 1 base, leaving 12 bases between them. This CDR3 comprises 14 residues. Germline V CDR1 and CDR2: KGHSH, LQKENI.

The chain employs TRBV2 and TRBJ2-3, with D unresolved. The ends were cut back, 2 bases at V and 6 bases at J, with 6 bases in the middle. The CDR3 length is 12 residues. Germline V lookup: CDR1 SNHLY, CDR2 FYNNEI. CDR3 protein: CASSELVDTQYF. DNA for the CDR3: TGTGCCAGCAGTGAATTAGTGGATACGCAGTATTTT.

This clone was seen only a few times. The V and J genes are TRBV4-2 and TRBJ2-1, with 8 bases lining up with TRBD2. CDR3 length: 17 residues. V trimming: 2 bases; J trimming: 0 bases; junction bases outside the gene matches: 6. CDR1 is LGHNA, CDR2 YNFKEQ, per germline. The CDR3 loop is CASSQRERGSSYNEQFF. CDR3 DNA: TGTGCCAGCAGCCAACGAGAGCGGGGGAGCTCCTACAATGAGCAGTTCTTC.

A few counts support this clone. The chain recombines TRBV5-1 with TRBJ2-5; D ambiguous. Trimming removed 4 bases at V and 4 bases at J, with 17 bases between. The germline gives CDR1 SGHRS, CDR2 YFSETQ. The CDR3 is 15 residues long. The CDR3, as DNA: TGCGCCAGCAGCCCAAACCCCCTAGGCAGAGAGACCCAGTACTTC. The encoded protein is CASSPNPLGRETQYF.

The V call is TRBV30, the J call TRBJ2-5; TRBD2 matches at 11 bases. The V and J ends lost 5 bases and 5 bases, in that order; junction bases with no gene match: 10. Germline V lookup: CDR1 GTSNPN, CDR2 SVGIG (reference sequence). This CDR3 is 15 amino acids long. For the CDR3, the DNA is TGTGCCTGGCGGACTAGCGGGTTGGGGAGGGAGACCCAGTACTTC. This sequence encodes CAWRTSGLGRETQYF.